The T cell receptor beta chain under discussion was sequenced for a study of blood T cell repertoires in COVID-19. This CDR3 has 15 residues. Germline values: CDR1 SGHNT, CDR2 YYREEE (reference sequence). The V gene lost 2 bases and the J gene lost 6 bases, with 17 bases spanning the gap. Assay: immunoSEQ multiplex PCR; the TCRdb copy retains only in-frame clones and omits some. The profile shows fewer than 700,000 clones, roughly 91% of them singletons. The rearrangement links TRBV5-4 to TRBJ1-2; perhaps TRBD1 as D (5 bases). This receptor was identified in a woman aged 45 to 65 with COVID-19, enrolled during active disease. The specimen was peripheral blood. This chain's CDR3 is CASSFHQRGRDGYTF. The CDR3 DNA reads as TGTGCCAGCAGCTTCCATCAAAGGGGCCGGGATGGCTACACCTTC.